Reported below is one T cell receptor beta chain. Its antigen is as yet unknown. The CDR3 is 19 amino acids. Trimming removed 4 bases from V and 4 bases from J; junction bases left unmatched: 11. The sample is drawn from a study of blood T cells in healthy people across ages. General study points: Diversity of TCR beta correlated strongly with naive T cell percentage. With donor CMV status unknown, expanded clonotype changes were possibly confounded. PBMCs left unsorted prevented a conclusive naive versus antigen-experienced comparison.

Sample-barcoded 5' priming and a J-beta primer mix drove a second PCR of roughly 7 to 11 cycles. Each CDR3 protein gets one entry after TCRdb re-called the 5' RACE reads with MiXCR. The profile covers over a million distinct CDR3 sequences, with about 45% appearing a single time and more than 4% taken by the ten largest. This chain connects TRBV12-3 or TRBV12-4 to TRBJ2-3; 16 nucleotides align to TRBD2. The sequencing sample was made of blood. This sequence originates from a woman between 18 and 30 years old in good health. The CDR3 sequence: CASSSPGTSGGVGSDTQYF. CDR3 DNA sequence: TGTGCCAGCAGTTCCCCAGGGACTAGCGGGGGGGTTGGGTCAGATACGCAGTATTTT.